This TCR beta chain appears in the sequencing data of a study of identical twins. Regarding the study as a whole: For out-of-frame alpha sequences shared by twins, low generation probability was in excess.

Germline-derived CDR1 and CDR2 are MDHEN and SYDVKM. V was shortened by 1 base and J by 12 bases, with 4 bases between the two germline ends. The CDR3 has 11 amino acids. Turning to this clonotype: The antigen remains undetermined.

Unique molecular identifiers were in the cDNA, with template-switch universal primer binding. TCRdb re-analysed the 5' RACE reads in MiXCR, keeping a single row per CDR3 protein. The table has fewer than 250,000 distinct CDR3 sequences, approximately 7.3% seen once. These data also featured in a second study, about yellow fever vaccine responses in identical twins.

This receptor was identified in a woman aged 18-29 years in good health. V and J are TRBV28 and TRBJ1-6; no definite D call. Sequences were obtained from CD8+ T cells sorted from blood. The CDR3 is CASSLLGPLHF. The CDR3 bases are TGTGCCAGCAGTTTATTAGGACCCCTCCACTTT.